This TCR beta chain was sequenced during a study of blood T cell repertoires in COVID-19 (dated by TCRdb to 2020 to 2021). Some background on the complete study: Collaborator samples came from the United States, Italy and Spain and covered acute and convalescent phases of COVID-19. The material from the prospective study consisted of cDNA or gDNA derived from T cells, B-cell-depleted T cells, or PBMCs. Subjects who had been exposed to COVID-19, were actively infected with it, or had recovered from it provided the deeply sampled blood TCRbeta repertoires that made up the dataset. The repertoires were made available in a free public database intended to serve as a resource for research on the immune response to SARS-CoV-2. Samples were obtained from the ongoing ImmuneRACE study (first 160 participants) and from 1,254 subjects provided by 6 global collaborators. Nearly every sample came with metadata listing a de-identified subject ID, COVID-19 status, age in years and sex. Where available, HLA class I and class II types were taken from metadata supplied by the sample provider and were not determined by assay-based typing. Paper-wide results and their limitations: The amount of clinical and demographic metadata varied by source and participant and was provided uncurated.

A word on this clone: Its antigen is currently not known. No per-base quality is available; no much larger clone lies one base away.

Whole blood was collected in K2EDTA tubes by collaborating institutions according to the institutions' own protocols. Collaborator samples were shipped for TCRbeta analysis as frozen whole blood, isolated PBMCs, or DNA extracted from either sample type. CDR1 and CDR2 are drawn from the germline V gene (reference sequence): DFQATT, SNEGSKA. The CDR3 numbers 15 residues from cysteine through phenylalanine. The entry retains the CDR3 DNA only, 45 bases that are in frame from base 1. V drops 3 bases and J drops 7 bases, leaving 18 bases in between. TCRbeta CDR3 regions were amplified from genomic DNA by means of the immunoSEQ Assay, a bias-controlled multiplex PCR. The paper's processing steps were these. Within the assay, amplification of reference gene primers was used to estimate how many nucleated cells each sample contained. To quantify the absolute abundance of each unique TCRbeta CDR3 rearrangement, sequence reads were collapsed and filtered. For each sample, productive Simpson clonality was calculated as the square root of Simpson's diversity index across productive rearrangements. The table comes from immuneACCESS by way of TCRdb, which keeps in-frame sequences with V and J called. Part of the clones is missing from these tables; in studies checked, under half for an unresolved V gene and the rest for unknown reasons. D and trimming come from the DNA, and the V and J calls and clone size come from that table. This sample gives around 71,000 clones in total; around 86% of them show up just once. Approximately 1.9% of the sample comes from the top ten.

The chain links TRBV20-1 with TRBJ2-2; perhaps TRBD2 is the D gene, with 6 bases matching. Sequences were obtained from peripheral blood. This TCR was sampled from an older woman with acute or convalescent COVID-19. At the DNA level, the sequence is TGCAGTGCTAGTCCCAGCGGGCAGACTGACGGGGAGCTGTTTTTT. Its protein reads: CSASPSGQTDGELFF.